This is a list of T cell receptor beta chains from one sample in a study of T-cell reconstitution after alpha-beta-depleted transplantation in children. TCRdb used MiXCR to reprocess the PCR reads, holding one entry per CDR3 protein. The profile shows some 550,000 distinct CDR3 sequences, 18% of them singletons. The source material was PBMCs from the stem cell graft donor, sampled from the stem cell graft. The source of these receptors is a human donor who donated a stem cell graft to a child with acute lymphoblastic leukemia. The CDR3 runs from the conserved cysteine through the conserved F or W. A D gene is named only where the DNA matches it firmly.

V gene	D gene	J gene	CDR3 protein
TRBV5-1	TRBD2	TRBJ2-1	CASSSTLAGGLNEQFF
TRBV6-1	TRBD2	TRBJ2-7	CASNYLAGGGGEQYF
TRBV20-1	.	TRBJ2-7	CSARQLDEQYF
TRBV6-1	.	TRBJ2-1	CASSEARFGQFF
TRBV11-2	TRBD2	TRBJ2-1	CASSAKPGLAVVGCYNEQFF
TRBV12-3/TRBV12-4	.	TRBJ2-1	CASGSEQFF
TRBV12-3/TRBV12-4	.	TRBJ1-1	CASSLGGTLNTEAFF
TRBV5-6	TRBD1	TRBJ2-1	CASSPRQGGQFF
TRBV9	.	TRBJ1-2	CASSADDPSYGYTF
TRBV7-8	.	TRBJ2-2	CASSFRGVGTGELFF
TRBV27	.	TRBJ1-1	CASSFGVSGTEAFF
TRBV6-2/TRBV6-3	TRBD2	TRBJ2-7	CASSLYRALPGLAGGYEQYF
TRBV20-1	TRBD1	TRBJ1-2	CCARPYDRGTTYGYTF
TRBV5-5	.	TRBJ1-2	CASSLAPGGYGYTF
TRBV5-1	.	TRBJ2-7	CASSSRVPSYEQYF
TRBV25-1	.	TRBJ2-5	CASIRSVGETQYF
TRBV5-1	TRBD2	TRBJ2-1	CASRFTSGLNEQFF
TRBV6-1	.	TRBJ1-4	CASSREGGATNEKLFF
TRBV19	.	TRBJ2-2	CASSIASTGELFF
TRBV20-1	.	TRBJ1-2	CSARASSLHGYTF
TRBV3-1	.	TRBJ2-7	CASSQEVPRRTAYEQYF
TRBV6-1	.	TRBJ1-1	CASTAFDRKEAFF
TRBV24-1	.	TRBJ2-1	CATSLGSSGDYEQFF
TRBV20-1	.	TRBJ2-2	CSAREGAGVGELFF
TRBV12-3/TRBV12-4	.	TRBJ1-1	CASSLAGIRGQKDTEAFF
TRBV7-9	.	TRBJ2-7	CASSAPSAAYEQYF
TRBV11-2	TRBD2	TRBJ2-1	CASSPDLAGWFEQFF
TRBV10-1	TRBD2	TRBJ2-3	CASSVLAGEGTQYF
TRBV27	.	TRBJ2-6	CASRRGRDSGANVLTF
TRBV4-2	.	TRBJ1-5	CASSPESHRSNQPQHF
TRBV21-1	.	TRBJ2-2	CASSKGRKTSPNTGELFF
TRBV20-1	.	TRBJ2-1	CSAKGGSGPNEQFF
TRBV3-1	.	TRBJ1-3	CASSQVSAGNTIYF
TRBV6-1	.	TRBJ2-5	CASSMGALQAETQYF
TRBV19	.	TRBJ2-7	CASSIGQEGNEQYF
TRBV12-3/TRBV12-4	.	TRBJ2-2	CASSFGAGELFF
TRBV4-1	TRBD1	TRBJ1-2	CASSQDRAGGTYGYTF